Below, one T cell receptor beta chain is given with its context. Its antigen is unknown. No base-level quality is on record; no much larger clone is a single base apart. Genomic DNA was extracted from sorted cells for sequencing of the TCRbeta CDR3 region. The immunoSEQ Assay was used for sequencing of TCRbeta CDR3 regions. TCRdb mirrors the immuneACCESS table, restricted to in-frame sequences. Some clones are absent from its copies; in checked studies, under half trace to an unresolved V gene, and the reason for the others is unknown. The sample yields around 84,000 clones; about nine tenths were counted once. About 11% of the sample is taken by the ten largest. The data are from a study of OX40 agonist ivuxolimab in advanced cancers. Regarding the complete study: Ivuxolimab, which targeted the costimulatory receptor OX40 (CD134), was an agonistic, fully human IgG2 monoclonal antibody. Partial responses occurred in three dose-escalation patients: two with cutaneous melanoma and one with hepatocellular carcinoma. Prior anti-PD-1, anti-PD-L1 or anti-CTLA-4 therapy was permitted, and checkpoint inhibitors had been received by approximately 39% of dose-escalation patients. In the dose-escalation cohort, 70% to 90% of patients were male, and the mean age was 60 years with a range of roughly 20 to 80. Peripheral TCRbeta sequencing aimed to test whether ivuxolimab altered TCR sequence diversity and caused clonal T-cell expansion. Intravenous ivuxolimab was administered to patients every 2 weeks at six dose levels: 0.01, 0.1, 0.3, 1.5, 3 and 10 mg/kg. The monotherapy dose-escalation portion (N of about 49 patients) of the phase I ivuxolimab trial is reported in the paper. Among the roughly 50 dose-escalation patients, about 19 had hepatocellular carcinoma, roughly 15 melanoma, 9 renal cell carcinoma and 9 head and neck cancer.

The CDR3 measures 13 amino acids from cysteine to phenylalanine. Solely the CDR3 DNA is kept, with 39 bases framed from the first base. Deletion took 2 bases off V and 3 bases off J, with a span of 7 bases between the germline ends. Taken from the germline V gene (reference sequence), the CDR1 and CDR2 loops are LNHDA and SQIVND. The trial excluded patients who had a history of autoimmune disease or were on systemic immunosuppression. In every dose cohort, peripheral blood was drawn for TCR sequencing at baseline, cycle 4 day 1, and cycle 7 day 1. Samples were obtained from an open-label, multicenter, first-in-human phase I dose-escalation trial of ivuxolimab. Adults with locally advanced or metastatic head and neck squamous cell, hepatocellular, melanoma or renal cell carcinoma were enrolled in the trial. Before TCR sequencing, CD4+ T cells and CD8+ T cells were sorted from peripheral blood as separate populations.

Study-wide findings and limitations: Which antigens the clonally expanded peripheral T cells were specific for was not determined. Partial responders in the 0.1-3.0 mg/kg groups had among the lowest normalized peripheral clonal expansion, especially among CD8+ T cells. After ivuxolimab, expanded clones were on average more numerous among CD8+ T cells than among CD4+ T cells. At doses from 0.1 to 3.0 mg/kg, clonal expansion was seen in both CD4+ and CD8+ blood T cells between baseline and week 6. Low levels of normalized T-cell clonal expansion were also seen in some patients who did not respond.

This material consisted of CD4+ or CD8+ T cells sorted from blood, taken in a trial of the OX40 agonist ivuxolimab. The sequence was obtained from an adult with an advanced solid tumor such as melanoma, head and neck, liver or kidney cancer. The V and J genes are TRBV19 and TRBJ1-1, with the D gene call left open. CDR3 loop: CASSIRVYTEAFF. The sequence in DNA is TGTGCCAGTAGTATACGGGTTTACACTGAAGCTTTCTTT.